The 13 T cell receptor beta chains reported below all come from one sample, sequenced in a study of T cell responses to AZD1222 COVID-19 vaccine. Data came from immunoSEQ multiplex PCR; TCRdb stores just in-frame clones and leaves some out. The table includes about 30,000 clones, over 90% detected once. The starting material was peripheral blood, obtained on day 0 of AZD1222 vaccination. The source is an adult in good health.

This chain joins TRBV6-6 and TRBJ1-1; D remains ambiguous. This CDR3 region has 18 residues. V was cut by 7 bases and J by 0 bases, with 24 bases left in between. Looked up from germline, CDR1 is MNHNY and CDR2 is SVGAGI (reference sequence). CDR3 in amino acids: CASTRGKALRPLNTEAFF. Here the CDR3 DNA reads TGTGCCAGCACTCGGGGTAAGGCGCTCCGACCATTGAACACTGAAGCTTTCTTT.

This chain joins TRBV11-2 and TRBJ1-1, with TRBD1 identical over 7 bases. The trim removed 4 bases at V and 2 bases at J, leaving 10 bases unmatched. This CDR3 contains 16 residues. Germline CDR1 reads SGHAT; CDR2 reads FQNNGV. The CDR3 region is CASSSGGYRTNTEAFF. The CDR3 nucleotides are TGTGCCAGCAGCTCAGGGGGGTACAGGACAAACACTGAAGCTTTCTTT.

V gene TRBV28 combines with J gene TRBJ1-5; D may be TRBD1 (5 bases). The V and J ends lost 10 bases and 4 bases respectively, with 17 bases between them. Germline lookup yields CDR1 MDHEN and CDR2 SYDVKM. The CDR3 is 14 amino acids. Here the CDR3 DNA reads TGTGCCACCAAGGAGGGGAACAGAAATCAGCCCCAGCATTTT. Its protein product is CATKEGNRNQPQHF.

The chain links TRBV7-9 to TRBJ2-7, with D possibly TRBD2 on 5 matching bases. V was shortened by 1 base and J by 3 bases, with 13 bases between the two germline ends. There are 15 residues in the CDR3. Germline V gene lookup returns CDR1 SEHNR and CDR2 FQNEAQ (reference sequence). The CDR3 here is CASSLVRSGFYEQYF. The CDR3 DNA sequence: TGTGCCAGCAGCTTAGTGCGCTCGGGGTTCTACGAGCAGTACTTC.

This clone was observed once. The CDR3 DNA reads as TGTGCCAGCAGCCTGACACCTTTAGAAGGCTACACCTTC. Its protein product is CASSLTPLEGYTF. V is TRBV12-3 or TRBV12-4 and J is TRBJ1-2, with no clear D. The CDR3 loop spans 13 amino acids. Trimming shortened V by 6 bases and J by 8 bases, and 16 bases separated the two germline ends.

This chain uses TRBV28 with TRBJ2-1, with D possibly being TRBD1 or TRBD2 (5 bases each). Germline CDR1 MDHEN, CDR2 SYDVKM. This CDR3 is built from 15 residues. The ends were cut back, 7 bases at V and 4 bases at J, with 17 bases in the middle. CDR3 in DNA: TGTGCCAGCACCCCCGGGCAGGGAGCATACAATGAGCAGTTCTTC. This encodes CASTPGQGAYNEQFF.

The rearrangement uses TRBV7-9 and TRBJ2-7, with unresolved D. V was shortened by 8 bases and J by 1 base, with 9 bases between the two germline ends. The CDR3 has 12 residues. Germline V gives CDR1 SEHNR, CDR2 FQNEAQ (reference sequence). CDR3 sequence reads: CASGLLSYEQYF. The DNA for the CDR3 is TGTGCCAGCGGGTTGTTGTCCTACGAGCAGTACTTC.

J is TRBJ2-5 and V is TRBV9, with 10 bases matching TRBD2. CDR3 length: 17 residues. Germline CDR1 reads SGDLS; CDR2 reads YYNGEE. The V and J ends lost 0 bases and 5 bases, in that order; junction bases with no gene match: 10. This CDR3 is CASSVDTAGGPGETQYF. The DNA for the CDR3 is TGTGCCAGCAGCGTAGACACAGCGGGAGGGCCGGGGGAGACCCAGTACTTC.

The chain has TRBV10-2 and TRBJ2-2; D unclear. Germline V gene data show CDR1 as WSHSY and CDR2 as SAAADI. Trimming pared 2 bases from V and 3 bases from J, leaving 4 bases between. This CDR3 has 13 residues. CDR3 in DNA: TGCGCCAGCAGTGAGAGGGACACCGGGGAGCTGTTTTTT. Its translation: CASSERDTGELFF.

The chain links TRBV11-2 to TRBJ2-5, with D perhaps matching TRBD1 or TRBD2 (5 bases each). V dropped 1 base and J dropped 3 bases, with 9 bases sitting between them. This CDR3 region has 14 residues. CDR1 SGHAT and CDR2 FQNNGV come from the germline V gene. This CDR3 reads CASSLGGVKETQYF. The DNA of the CDR3 is TGTGCCAGCAGCTTAGGAGGGGTGAAAGAGACCCAGTACTTC.

J is TRBJ2-5 and V is TRBV2; D perhaps matches TRBD2 (6 bases). The CDR3 loop spans 15 amino acids. Germline V lookup: CDR1 SNHLY, CDR2 FYNNEI. The V and J ends lost 2 bases and 2 bases respectively, with 12 bases between them. CDR3 DNA sequence: TGTGCCAGCAGTGAAACACTAGCTGGGCAAGAGACCCAGTACTTC. Residues: CASSETLAGQETQYF.

This clone was observed a single time. The chain uses TRBV30 and TRBJ1-1, with a tentative D call TRBD1 (5 bases). V lost 1 base, J lost 0 bases, and 9 bases lay in between. CDR3 size: 14 residues. The V gene's germline CDR1 is GTSNPN and CDR2 SVGIG (reference sequence). The CDR3 bases are TGTGCCTGGAGTGAGACAGCGCTGAACACTGAAGCTTTCTTT. Translating it yields CAWSETALNTEAFF.

This clone was seen a handful of times. V is TRBV11-2 and J is TRBJ2-2; D perhaps matches TRBD2 (6 bases). V was cut by 1 base and J by 5 bases, with 8 bases left in between. Germline CDR1 SGHAT, CDR2 FQNNGV. The CDR3 runs 14 residues. For the CDR3, the DNA is TGTGCCAGCAGCTTAGTTGCGGGGACCGGGGAGCTGTTTTTT. It translates to CASSLVAGTGELFF. Full variable domain (rest looked up from reference TRBV11-2 and TRBJ2-2): EAGVAQSPRYKIIEKRQSVAFWCNPISGHATLYWYQQILGQGPKLLIQFQNNGVVDDSQLPKDRFSAERLKGVDSTLKIQPAKLEDSAVYLCASSLVAGTGELFFGEGSRLTVL.